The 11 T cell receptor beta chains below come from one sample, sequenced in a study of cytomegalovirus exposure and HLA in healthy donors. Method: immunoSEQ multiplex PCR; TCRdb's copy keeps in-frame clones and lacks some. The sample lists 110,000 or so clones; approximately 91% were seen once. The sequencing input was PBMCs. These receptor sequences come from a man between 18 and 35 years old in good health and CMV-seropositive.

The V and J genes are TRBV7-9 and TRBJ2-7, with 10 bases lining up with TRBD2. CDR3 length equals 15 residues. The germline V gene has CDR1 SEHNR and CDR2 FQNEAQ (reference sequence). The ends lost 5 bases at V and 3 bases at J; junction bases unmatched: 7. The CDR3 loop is CASSRSGGEVYEQYF. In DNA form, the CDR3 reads TGTGCCAGCAGCCGCAGCGGGGGGGAGGTCTACGAGCAGTACTTC.

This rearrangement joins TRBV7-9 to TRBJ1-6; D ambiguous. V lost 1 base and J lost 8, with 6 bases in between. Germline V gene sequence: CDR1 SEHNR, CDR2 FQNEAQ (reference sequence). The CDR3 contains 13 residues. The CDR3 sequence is CASSLDADSPLHF. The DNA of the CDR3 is TGTGCCAGCAGCTTAGATGCAGATTCACCCCTCCACTTT.

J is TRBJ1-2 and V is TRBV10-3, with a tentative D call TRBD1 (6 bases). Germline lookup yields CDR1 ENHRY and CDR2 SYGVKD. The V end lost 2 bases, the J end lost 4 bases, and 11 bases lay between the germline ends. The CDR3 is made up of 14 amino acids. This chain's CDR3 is CAISERAGVYGYTF. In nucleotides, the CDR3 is TGTGCCATCAGTGAGAGGGCAGGGGTCTATGGCTACACCTTC.

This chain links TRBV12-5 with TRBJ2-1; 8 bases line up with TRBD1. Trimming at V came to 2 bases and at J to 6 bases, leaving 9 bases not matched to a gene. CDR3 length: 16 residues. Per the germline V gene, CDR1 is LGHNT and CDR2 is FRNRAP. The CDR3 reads CASGLPRTGNRNEQFF. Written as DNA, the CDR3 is TGTGCTAGTGGTTTGCCCCGGACAGGGAATCGCAATGAGCAGTTCTTC.

CDR3 amino acids: CASSYISSGNTIYF. The DNA for the CDR3 is TGTGCCAGCAGTTATATCAGCTCTGGAAACACCATATATTTT. The chain uses TRBV6-5 and TRBJ1-3; D uncertain. Germline V gene sequence: CDR1 MNHEY, CDR2 SVGAGI. This CDR3 comprises 14 residues. V was clipped by 3 bases and J by 0 bases, with 6 bases between them.

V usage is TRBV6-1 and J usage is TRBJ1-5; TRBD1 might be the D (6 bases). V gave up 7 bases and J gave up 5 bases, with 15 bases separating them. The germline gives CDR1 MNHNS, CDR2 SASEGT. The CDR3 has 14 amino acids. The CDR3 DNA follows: TGTGCCAGCACCTCGGACAGCTCTCATCAGCCCCAGCATTTT. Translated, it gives CASTSDSSHQPQHF.

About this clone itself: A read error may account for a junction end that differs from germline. CDR3 nucleotide sequence: TGTGCCAGCAGAGGAGACAGTTCCCGACGCTTC. It translates to CASRGDSSRRF. The chain is built from TRBV2 and TRBJ2-7, with D maybe TRBD1 (5 bases). The CDR3 length is 11 residues. The V gene's germline CDR1 is SNHLY and CDR2 FYNNEI.

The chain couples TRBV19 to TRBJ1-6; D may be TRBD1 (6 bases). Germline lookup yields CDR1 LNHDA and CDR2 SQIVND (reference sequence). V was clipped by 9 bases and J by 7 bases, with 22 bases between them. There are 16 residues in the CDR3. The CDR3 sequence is CASQTPGVGTNSPLHF. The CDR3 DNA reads TGTGCCAGCCAAACTCCAGGGGTGGGAACGAATTCACCCCTCCACTTT.

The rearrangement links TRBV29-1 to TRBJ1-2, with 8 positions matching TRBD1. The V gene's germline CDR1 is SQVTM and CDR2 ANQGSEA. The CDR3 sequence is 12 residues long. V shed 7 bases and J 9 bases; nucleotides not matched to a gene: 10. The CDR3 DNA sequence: TGCAGCGCCCTTGGACAGGGAAGGAGCTACACCTTC. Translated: CSALGQGRSYTF.

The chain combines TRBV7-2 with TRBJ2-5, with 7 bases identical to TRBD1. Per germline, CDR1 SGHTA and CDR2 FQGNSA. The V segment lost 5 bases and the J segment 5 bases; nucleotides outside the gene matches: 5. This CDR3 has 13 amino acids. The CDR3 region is CASSRQQGETQYF. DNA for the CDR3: TGTGCCAGCAGCAGGCAACAGGGGGAGACCCAGTACTTC.

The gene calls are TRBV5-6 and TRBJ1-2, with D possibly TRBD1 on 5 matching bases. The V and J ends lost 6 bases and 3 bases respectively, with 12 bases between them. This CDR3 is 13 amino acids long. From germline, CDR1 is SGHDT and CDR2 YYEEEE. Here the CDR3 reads CASTRDFDYGYTF. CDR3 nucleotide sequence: TGTGCCAGCACCCGGGACTTTGACTATGGCTACACCTTC.